What follows are 29 T cell receptor beta chains derived from one specimen sequenced in a study of blood T cell repertoires in COVID-19. Profiling relied on immunoSEQ multiplex PCR, and the TCRdb table lists in-frame clones only, not all of them. The sample gives 90,000 to 120,000 clones, about 90% of which show up once; around 1.3% is in the top ten. Source material: peripheral blood. These receptors came from a woman between 25 and 40 years old with acute or convalescent COVID-19.

The chain uses TRBV5-6 and TRBJ2-7; D is possibly TRBD1 (5 bases). The V gene lost 3 bases and the J gene lost 4 bases, with 17 bases spanning the gap. Per the germline V gene, CDR1 is SGHDT and CDR2 is YYEEEE. The CDR3 has 15 amino acids. DNA of the CDR3: TGTGCCAGCAGCTCGCAATTAGGGGTGCGGTACGAGCAGTACTTC. Protein product: CASSSQLGVRYEQYF. Looking up the rest from reference TRBV5-6 and TRBJ2-7 gives the full variable domain: DAGVTQSPTHLIKTRGQQVTLRCSPKSGHDTVSWYQQALGQGPQFIFQYYEEEERQRGNFPDRFSGHQFPNYSSELNVNALLLGDSALYLCASSSQLGVRYEQYFGPGTRLTVT.

The rearrangement uses TRBV6-4 and TRBJ2-3, with TRBD1 matching over 8 bases. The ends lost 6 bases at V and 0 bases at J; junction bases unmatched: 2. The CDR3 spans 14 residues. Germline lookup yields CDR1 MRHNA and CDR2 SNTAGT. The CDR3 sequence: CASSRDRSTDTQYF. CDR3 in DNA: TGTGCCAGCAGCAGGGACAGGAGCACAGATACGCAGTATTTT.

J is TRBJ2-1 and V is TRBV6-5; D is unclear. The V gene's germline CDR1 is MNHEY and CDR2 SVGAGI. The CDR3 spans 13 residues. Trimming stripped 6 bases from V and 12 bases from J, with 18 bases between. The CDR3 region is CASSPAGPSGQFF. DNA for the CDR3: TGTGCCAGCAGCCCCGCTGGCCCATCGGGGCAGTTCTTC.

The chain carries TRBV6-2 or TRBV6-3 and TRBJ1-1; a possible D gene is TRBD1 (6 bases). The V gene lost 2 bases and the J gene lost 0 bases, with 16 bases spanning the gap. The CDR3 is made up of 17 amino acids. Germline assignment: CDR1 MNHEY and CDR2 SVGEGT. The CDR3 loop reads CASSYASLRTVNTEAFF. CDR3 bases: TGTGCCAGCAGTTACGCGAGCCTTAGGACAGTGAACACTGAAGCTTTCTTT.

The CDR3 is CASSQSLAGRGEQFF. For the CDR3, the DNA is TGTGCCAGCAGCCAATCGTTAGCGGGACGCGGTGAGCAGTTCTTC. The chain recombines TRBV3-1 (or the pseudogene TRBV3-2) with TRBJ2-1, with TRBD2 matching over 8 bases. This CDR3 spans 15 amino acids. Germline V lookup: CDR1 LGHDT, CDR2 YNNKEL (reference sequence). With 2 bases clipped from V and 9 bases from J, the junction kept 9 bases outside the gene matches.

The CDR3 DNA sequence: TGTGCCAGTAGTATCGCGGGCCCCATTGAGAACTTTTTGCTCCACGAGCAGTACTTC. It yields the protein CASSIAGPIENFLLHEQYF. The rearrangement joins TRBV19 to TRBJ2-7; a weak D match, TRBD2 (5 bases). CDR1 LNHDA and CDR2 SQIVND come from the germline V gene (reference sequence). This CDR3 region has 19 residues. V lost 3 bases and J 5 bases, leaving 29 bases between the germline ends.

The rearrangement joins TRBV10-3 to TRBJ1-1; D gene ambiguous. Germline-derived CDR1 and CDR2 are ENHRY and SYGVKD. The CDR3 runs to 13 residues. Trimming cost V 3 bases and J 1 base, with 6 bases left between them. The CDR3 spells CAISEVANTEAFF. The CDR3, as DNA: TGTGCCATCAGTGAAGTGGCGAACACTGAAGCTTTCTTT.

The chain carries TRBV7-8 and TRBJ1-5, with D unresolved. From germline, CDR1 is SGHVS and CDR2 FQNEAQ. The CDR3 runs to 13 residues. V lost 5 bases, J lost 6 bases, and 11 bases lay in between. The CDR3 nucleotides are TGTGCCAGCAGCCCAGAATGGAGTCAGCCCCAGCATTTT. Encoded protein: CASSPEWSQPQHF.

The table lists this clone with a count of one. The chain recombines TRBV4-2 with TRBJ1-1, with D perhaps matching TRBD1 (6 bases). Germline V gene lookup returns CDR1 LGHNA and CDR2 YNFKEQ. CDR3 length: 17 amino acids. Trimming left V 2 bases short and J 0 bases short, with 16 bases between. The CDR3 region has the DNA TGTGCCAGCAGCCAAAGACTGTTACACAGGGTGAACACTGAAGCTTTCTTT. Encoded protein: CASSQRLLHRVNTEAFF.

The chain recombines TRBV7-8 with TRBJ2-5, with 9 bases identical to TRBD2. The CDR3 is 16 residues long. In germline, CDR1 is SGHVS, CDR2 FQNEAQ. V gave up 0 bases and J gave up 4 bases; unmatched junction bases: 6. The CDR3 nucleotides are TGTGCCAGCAGCTTAGCAGCGGGGGGCACTTTAGAGACCCAGTACTTC. This sequence encodes CASSLAAGGTLETQYF.

The chain couples TRBV19 to TRBJ2-6; TRBD1 agrees at 7 bases. V was clipped by 7 bases and J by 4 bases; unmatched bases: 13. The germline CDR1 and CDR2 sequences are LNHDA and SQIVND (reference sequence). This CDR3 is built from 17 residues. The CDR3 protein is CASNPTGLLSGANVLTF. CDR3 coding DNA: TGTGCCAGTAACCCGACAGGGCTGTTGTCGGGGGCCAACGTCCTGACTTTC.

The chain couples TRBV7-2 to TRBJ1-6, with 8 positions matching TRBD1. V lost 3 bases and J lost 7; bases outside the gene matches: 8. CDR1 and CDR2 from the germline V gene are SGHTA and FQGNSA. The CDR3 runs 16 residues. CDR3 nucleotide sequence: TGTGCCAGCAGCTTCCCCGGACAGGGAACGAATTCACCCCTCCACTTT. It translates to CASSFPGQGTNSPLHF.

This clone was detected only once. This chain connects TRBV2 to TRBJ2-7; TRBD1 matches 9 bases. The CDR3 runs 16 residues. CDR1 and CDR2 from the germline V gene are SNHLY and FYNNEI. With 1 base clipped from V and 6 bases from J, the junction kept 10 bases outside the gene matches. This CDR3 is CASSEVIWGQGGEQYF. The DNA of the CDR3 is TGTGCCAGCAGTGAAGTAATTTGGGGACAGGGAGGCGAGCAGTACTTC.

The rearrangement links TRBV4-2 to TRBJ1-1; the D is unclear. V gave up 1 base and J gave up 1 base, with 7 bases separating them. The CDR3 covers 14 residues. Germline V CDR1 and CDR2: LGHNA, YNFKEQ. The CDR3 sequence: CASSQAGRNTEAFF. In nucleotides, the CDR3 is TGTGCCAGCAGCCAAGCAGGCCGGAACACTGAAGCTTTCTTT.

This rearrangement joins TRBV3-1 (or the pseudogene TRBV3-2) to TRBJ2-3; 8 bases are shared with TRBD1. The CDR3 totals 15 residues. The V gene's germline CDR1 is LGHDT and CDR2 YNNKEL (reference sequence). V trimming: 4 bases; J trimming: 6 bases; junction bases outside the gene matches: 9. CDR3: CASSPGQAGPDTQYF. For the CDR3, the DNA is TGTGCCAGCAGCCCGGGACAGGCGGGACCGGATACGCAGTATTTT.

This rearrangement joins TRBV5-1 to TRBJ2-7; 7 bases align to TRBD2. The CDR3 spans 18 residues. Germline V CDR1 and CDR2: SGHRS, YFSETQ. The trim removed 0 bases at V and 2 bases at J, leaving 14 bases unmatched. The CDR3 coding sequence is TGCGCCAGCAGCTTGGTACCCAGGGAGGGCAAGCGAACCTACGAGCAGTACTTC. Amino acid sequence: CASSLVPREGKRTYEQYF.

This rearrangement joins TRBV28 to TRBJ1-4; D perhaps matches TRBD1 (5 bases). Trimming removed 6 bases at V and 0 bases at J, with 5 bases between. Looked up from germline, CDR1 is MDHEN and CDR2 is SYDVKM. This CDR3 is 13 amino acids long. Here the CDR3 reads CASRTATNEKLFF. The CDR3 region has the DNA TGTGCCAGCAGGACAGCAACTAATGAAAAACTGTTTTTT.

V is TRBV27 and J is TRBJ2-7; maybe TRBD1 (6 bases). Germline V lookup: CDR1 MNHEY, CDR2 SMNVEV (reference sequence). The CDR3 totals 13 residues. With 7 bases removed from V and 4 bases from J, the gap between germline ends came to 14 bases. CDR3 nucleotide sequence: TGTGCCAGCACCACTCTACAGGGATACGAGCAGTACTTC. It specifies CASTTLQGYEQYF.

V usage is TRBV2 and J usage is TRBJ2-7; possible D gene TRBD1, 6 bases. V gave up 6 bases and J gave up 9 bases, with 18 bases separating them. Germline V gene sequence: CDR1 SNHLY, CDR2 FYNNEI. The CDR3 is 13 amino acids. The CDR3 is CASSSDSPLGQYF. The CDR3 DNA reads as TGTGCCAGCAGCTCGGACAGCCCTCTAGGGCAGTACTTC.

This clone has only one observation. This sequence joins TRBV10-3 and TRBJ2-7; no clear D. Germline CDR1 ENHRY, CDR2 SYGVKD. The CDR3 totals 15 residues. Trimming removed 4 bases at V and 0 bases at J, with 13 bases between. CDR3 sequence: CAISGKELTSYEQYF. The CDR3 DNA sequence: TGTGCCATCAGTGGGAAGGAACTAACCTCCTACGAGCAGTACTTC.

The genes are TRBV3-1 (or the pseudogene TRBV3-2) and TRBJ2-7; TRBD2 matches 10 bases. The V and J ends lost 2 bases and 0 bases, in that order; junction bases with no gene match: 7. Per germline, CDR1 LGHDT and CDR2 YNNKEL (reference sequence). The CDR3 contains 17 residues. The CDR3 coding sequence is TGTGCCAGCAGCCAATATGTAGCGGGAGGCATCTCCTACGAGCAGTACTTC. Translation gives CASSQYVAGGISYEQYF.

V is TRBV12-5 and J is TRBJ2-3; maybe TRBD1 (6 bases). This CDR3 region has 14 residues. Germline CDR1 and CDR2: LGHNT and FRNRAP. Between the trimmed V and J ends, which lost 1 base and 1 base, there was a span of 6 bases. The CDR3 loop reads CASGLGQGTDTQYF. CDR3 nucleotides: TGTGCTAGTGGTTTGGGACAGGGCACAGATACGCAGTATTTT.

This clone appeared a few times. The chain has TRBV27 and TRBJ1-5; TRBD1 agrees at 8 bases. This CDR3 is 13 amino acids long. From germline, CDR1 is MNHEY and CDR2 SMNVEV (reference sequence). V shed 5 bases and J 9 bases; nucleotides not matched to a gene: 6. The CDR3, as DNA: TGTGCCAGCAGTATCACAGGGGGAGGGCCCCAGCATTTT. Its protein is CASSITGGGPQHF.

V gene TRBV6-2 or TRBV6-3 combines with J gene TRBJ2-5, with 9 nucleotides matching TRBD1. Germline CDR1 and CDR2: MNHEY and SVGEGT. The CDR3 consists of 15 residues. With V trimmed by 5 bases and J by 4 bases, 8 bases remained unmatched. The CDR3 coding sequence is TGTGCCAGCAGTGGATTCTCGGACAGGGGAGAGACCCAGTACTTC. It yields the protein CASSGFSDRGETQYF.

V and J are TRBV19 and TRBJ1-5, with D possibly TRBD1 on 6 matching bases. The CDR3 contains 13 residues. V dropped 5 bases and J dropped 5 bases, with 10 bases sitting between them. Looked up from germline, CDR1 is LNHDA and CDR2 is SQIVND (reference sequence). DNA for the CDR3: TGTGCCAGTAGTGGCCAGGGGCATCAGCCCCAGCATTTT. Translated, it gives CASSGQGHQPQHF. Using reference TRBV19 and TRBJ1-5 for the parts outside the CDR3, the full variable domain is DGGITQSPKYLFRKEGQNVTLSCEQNLNHDAMYWYRQDPGQGLRLIYYSQIVNDFQKGDIAEGYSVSREKKESFPLTVTSAQKNPTAFYLCASSGQGHQPQHFGDGTRLSIL.

The chain joins TRBV5-1 to TRBJ2-7; 9 nucleotides line up with TRBD2. The trim removed 0 bases at V and 4 bases at J, leaving 14 bases unmatched. CDR1 SGHRS and CDR2 YFSETQ come from the germline V gene. The length of the CDR3 is 18 residues. In DNA form, the CDR3 reads TGCGCCAGCAGCTTGGAGGTCCGGCAGCGGGGGGCCGTGTACGAGCAGTACTTC. This codes for CASSLEVRQRGAVYEQYF.

CDR3 in amino acids: CASSPTANREGEQFF. CDR3 in DNA: TGCGCCAGCAGCCCCACGGCGAACAGAGAAGGTGAGCAGTTCTTC. V and J are TRBV4-1 and TRBJ2-1; no definite D call. CDR1 and CDR2 from the germline V gene are MGHRA and YSYEKL. The V end was cut by 4 bases, the J end by 9 bases, with 19 bases between. The CDR3 extends over 15 amino acids.

This clone was counted between two and nine times. Different DNA sequences within this sample yield the same CDR3. V gene TRBV5-4 combines with J gene TRBJ1-2; D uncertain. V lost 0 bases and J lost 2, with 8 bases in between. Germline lookup yields CDR1 SGHNT and CDR2 YYREEE (reference sequence). CDR3 length: 14 amino acids. CDR3 DNA: TGTGCCAGCAGCTTGGATAGAGGGAACTATGGCTACACCTTC. Residues: CASSLDRGNYGYTF.

The chain combines TRBV4-1 with TRBJ2-7, with a tentative D call TRBD2 (5 bases). Between the trimmed V and J ends, which lost 2 bases and 0 bases, there was a span of 23 bases. Per the germline V gene, CDR1 is MGHRA and CDR2 is YSYEKL. The CDR3 extends over 19 amino acids. CDR3 DNA sequence: TGCGCCAGCAGCCAAATCCCCCCGAGGAAGAGCGGAGACTCCTACGAGCAGTACTTC. It yields the protein CASSQIPPRKSGDSYEQYF.